One sample yielded the 26 T cell receptor beta chains listed below, sequenced in a study of T cells expressing NK-cell markers. TCRdb re-called the 5' RACE reads; one entry per CDR3 protein, DNA not given. There are hundreds of thousands of distinct CDR3 sequences in the sample, with approximately 3.6% held by the top ten. Material for sequencing was blood T cells: a sorted CD56 or NKG2C T cell subset, CD4+ or CD8+ T cells, or bulk PBMC T cells (not recorded which). These receptors were collected from a man younger than 35 in good health.

The chain joins TRBV25-1 to TRBJ2-1; TCRdb proposes TRBD2, but this gene call is untestable without DNA. Germline V gene sequence: CDR1 MGHDK, CDR2 SYGVNS. The CDR3 length is 14 residues. CDR3 sequence: CASSAAGSYNEQFF.

The chain carries TRBV30 and TRBJ2-7; TCRdb proposes TRBD2, but this gene call is untestable without DNA. CDR3 length: 13 amino acids. Germline loops: CDR1 GTSNPN, CDR2 SVGIG (reference sequence). The CDR3 protein is CAWSSSGGYEQYF.

The rearrangement links TRBV13 to TRBJ2-2. The CDR3 has 18 residues. Germline CDR1 reads PRHDT; CDR2 reads FYEKMQ (reference sequence). This CDR3 is CASSLAPGGKERTGELFF.

The chain has TRBV5-5 and TRBJ2-7; TCRdb designates TRBD1, a call that cannot be tested without DNA. Germline V lookup: CDR1 SGHKS, CDR2 YYEKEE (reference sequence). CDR3 length: 14 residues. The CDR3 loop is CASSVGDRGYEQYF.

This chain uses TRBV30 with TRBJ2-7; absent DNA, TCRdb's TRBD1 call cannot be checked. The CDR3 spans 15 residues. The germline CDR1 and CDR2 sequences are GTSNPN and SVGIG (reference sequence). CDR3 region: CAWSVGGTGAYEQYF.

V usage is TRBV27 and J usage is TRBJ1-4; TCRdb lists TRBD1, though no DNA is available to test this call. This CDR3 is 15 amino acids long. Germline CDR1 and CDR2: MNHEY and SMNVEV (reference sequence). The CDR3 reads CASSLTGGWIEKLFF.

The rearrangement joins TRBV19 to TRBJ2-2; TCRdb's D call of TRBD2 is untestable without DNA. In germline, CDR1 is LNHDA, CDR2 SQIVND (reference sequence). This CDR3 spans 15 amino acids. The chain's CDR3 is CASSPQGLNTGELFF.

This rearrangement joins TRBV14 to TRBJ2-7; the TCRdb D gene call, TRBD1, has no DNA to confirm it. The CDR3 loop spans 13 amino acids. The germline V gene encodes CDR1 SGHDN and CDR2 FVKESK. The CDR3 here is CASSRAHYYEQYF. Supplemented by reference TRBV14 and TRBJ2-7, the full variable domain reads EAGVTQFPSHSVIEKGQTVTLRCDPISGHDNLYWYRRVMGKEIKFLLHFVKESKQDESGMPNNRFLAERTGGTYSTLKVQPAELEDSGVYFCASSRAHYYEQYFGPGTRLTVT.

The rearrangement links TRBV5-1 to TRBJ2-5. The CDR3 has 15 residues. CDR1 and CDR2 from the germline V gene are SGHRS and YFSETQ. The chain's CDR3 is CASSLLPNLQETQYF.

The chain links TRBV5-1 to TRBJ1-2; TCRdb designates TRBD1, a call that cannot be tested without DNA. Per germline, CDR1 SGHRS and CDR2 YFSETQ. The CDR3 runs to 15 residues. The CDR3 here is CASSSKAGTGKGYTF.

This chain links TRBV6-2 or TRBV6-3 with TRBJ1-1; TCRdb's D call, TRBD1, is unchecked because there is no DNA. The CDR3 runs to 11 residues. In germline, CDR1 is MNHEY, CDR2 SVGEGT. Here the CDR3 reads CASTSTGVAFF.

The J gene is TRBJ1-6, the V gene TRBV27. The CDR3 has 12 residues. Germline CDR1 is MNHEY and CDR2 is SMNVEV (reference sequence). CDR3 region: CASSPNLAPLHF.

This rearrangement joins TRBV7-2 to TRBJ2-1; as DNA is missing, the TRBD1 call by TCRdb cannot be tested. The CDR3 totals 17 residues. Germline CDR1 and CDR2: SGHTA and FQGNSA. CDR3 loop: CASSSAGTSSSYNEQFF.

The V gene is TRBV30, the J gene TRBJ1-1; the TCRdb call, TRBD1, lacks DNA for checking. The CDR3 has 13 residues. The germline CDR1 and CDR2 sequences are GTSNPN and SVGIG (reference sequence). This chain's CDR3 is CACDRGVNTEAFF.

This chain connects TRBV12-3 or TRBV12-4 to TRBJ2-1; TCRdb's D gene call, TRBD2, goes unchecked for lack of DNA. The CDR3 has 12 residues. CDR3 region: CASETLGNEQFF.

This CDR3 is CSATARYNEKLFF. The chain couples TRBV29-1 to TRBJ1-4. Germline assignment: CDR1 SQVTM and CDR2 ANQGSEA. CDR3 length equals 13 residues.

The chain is built from TRBV2 and TRBJ1-2; TCRdb's D call, TRBD1, is unchecked because there is no DNA. The CDR3 consists of 14 residues. The V gene's germline CDR1 is SNHLY and CDR2 FYNNEI. CDR3 protein: CASSETGEHYGYTF.

The rearrangement joins TRBV20-1 to TRBJ2-3; TCRdb gives TRBD2 as the D gene, but with no DNA this cannot be confirmed. Germline values: CDR1 DFQATT, CDR2 SNEGSKA (reference sequence). This CDR3 contains 19 residues. This CDR3 reads CSAPGLAGGPRIYTDTQYF.

The chain is built from TRBV12-3 or TRBV12-4 and TRBJ2-6; TCRdb indicates TRBD1, and absent DNA this call remains unverified. The CDR3 extends over 20 amino acids. CDR3 loop: CASTTPGAGGESSGANVLTF.

The chain joins TRBV6-5 to TRBJ2-3; TCRdb's assignment of TRBD1 cannot be checked, as there is no DNA. Germline CDR1 MNHEY, CDR2 SVGAGI. The CDR3 has 17 amino acids. The CDR3 sequence is CASSYSRTRTSTDTQYF.

V and J are TRBV5-1 and TRBJ2-3; the D call from TCRdb, TRBD2, cannot be confirmed without DNA. Germline-derived CDR1 and CDR2 are SGHRS and YFSETQ. This CDR3 region has 18 residues. This CDR3 is CASSFRLAGEGNTDTQYF.

The chain joins TRBV7-8 to TRBJ2-1; absent DNA, TCRdb's TRBD2 call cannot be checked. The germline gives CDR1 SGHVS, CDR2 FQNEAQ. This CDR3 is 17 amino acids long. CDR3 residues: CASSFSGRTFSYNEQFF. The entire variable domain, with the rest obtained from reference TRBV7-8 and TRBJ2-1, is as follows: GAGVSQSPRYKVAKRGQDVALRCDPISGHVSLFWYQQALGQGPEFLTYFQNEAQLDKSGLPSDRFFAERPEGSVSTLKIQRTQQEDSAVYLCASSFSGRTFSYNEQFFGPGTRLTVL.

The V call is TRBV5-4, the J call TRBJ2-7; TCRdb proposes TRBD2, but this gene call is untestable without DNA. CDR3 size: 12 residues. CDR1 SGHNT and CDR2 YYREEE come from the germline V gene (reference sequence). The CDR3 loop reads CASSPGLAGVIF.

V and J are TRBV29-1 and TRBJ2-7; TCRdb lists TRBD1, though no DNA is available to test this call. CDR1 and CDR2 from the germline V gene are SQVTM and ANQGSEA. This CDR3 comprises 14 residues. The CDR3 reads CSVRAGPQAYEQYF.

CDR3 protein: CASGLAGVGNEQFF. J is TRBJ2-1 and V is TRBV4-1; the D gene TCRdb calls, TRBD2, cannot be checked with no DNA. The germline V gene encodes CDR1 MGHRA and CDR2 YSYEKL. The CDR3 covers 14 residues.

V and J are TRBV28 and TRBJ2-7. CDR1 is MDHEN and CDR2 is SYDVKM in the germline V gene. The CDR3 has 13 residues. The CDR3 sequence: CASSLYRANEQYF.